Shown below are 10 T cell receptor beta chains from a single sample sequenced in a study of shared clonotypes between healthy human individuals. Clones were read by immunoSEQ multiplex PCR, and TCRdb kept only the in-frame ones, dropping some. The table includes 2,500,000 or so clones, roughly 93% detected once. Material: naive CD4+ T cells from PBMCs. The subset here: CD45RA+ positively selected. The source is a man younger than 30 in good health. Some clones in this sample may be carry-over from other donors' samples.

The genes are TRBV6-1 and TRBJ2-7, with D perhaps TRBD1 (6 bases). The CDR3 has 15 amino acids. V shed 6 bases and J shed 1 base, with 16 bases lying between them. Per the germline V gene, CDR1 is MNHNS and CDR2 is SASEGT. For the CDR3, the DNA is TGTGCCAGCAGGGGGGCTGGGGGTATTTCCTACGAGCAGTACTTC. As protein: CASRGAGGISYEQYF.

Comment on this clone: The same CDR3 arises from other DNA sequences in this sample as well. The chain joins TRBV19 to TRBJ2-5; D remains ambiguous. There are 13 residues in the CDR3. The germline CDR1 and CDR2 sequences are LNHDA and SQIVND (reference sequence). V gave up 1 base and J gave up 2 bases, with 5 bases separating them. The CDR3 loop reads CASSIVTQETQYF. The CDR3 coding sequence is TGTGCCAGTAGTATAGTTACGCAAGAGACCCAGTACTTC.

The chain carries TRBV28 and TRBJ2-1; D is uncertain. Germline values: CDR1 MDHEN, CDR2 SYDVKM. V gave up 6 bases and J gave up 7 bases, with 22 bases separating them. The CDR3 extends over 16 amino acids. CDR3 nucleotides: TGTGCCAGCAGCCTTCCCCCGGACGCCCTGGGAAATGAGCAGTTCTTC. This gives the protein CASSLPPDALGNEQFF.

J is TRBJ1-1 and V is TRBV28; possibly TRBD1 for D (5 bases). Trimming cost V 3 bases and J 4 bases, with 18 bases left between them. This CDR3 comprises 16 residues. Germline CDR1 and CDR2: MDHEN and SYDVKM. CDR3 sequence (DNA): TGTGCCAGCAGTTTCACTTGGGCGGGGGAAGGCACTGAAGCTTTCTTT. Amino acid sequence: CASSFTWAGEGTEAFF.

The rearrangement joins TRBV7-2 to TRBJ1-5; no reliable D call. Trimming removed 1 base at V and 1 base at J, with 8 bases between. The CDR3 is 15 residues long. Germline assignment: CDR1 SGHTA and CDR2 FQGNSA. Here the CDR3 reads CASSLGPRSNQPQHF. In DNA form, the CDR3 reads TGTGCCAGCAGCTTAGGACCGAGGAGCAATCAGCCCCAGCATTTT.

This sequence joins TRBV5-4 and TRBJ2-1; D remains ambiguous. Between the trimmed V and J ends, which lost 7 bases and 5 bases, there was a span of 16 bases. CDR1 is SGHNT, CDR2 YYREEE, per germline (reference sequence). The CDR3 is made up of 14 amino acids. The CDR3 reads CASSEPGSDNEQFF. The CDR3 DNA sequence: TGTGCCAGCTCCGAGCCCGGATCAGACAATGAGCAGTTCTTC.

On this clone itself: Other DNA sequences in this specimen translate into the identical CDR3. The gene calls are TRBV18 and TRBJ2-7, with unresolved D. The CDR3 runs to 14 residues. V lost 1 base and J lost 2, with 9 bases in between. Germline V gene sequence: CDR1 KGHSH, CDR2 LQKENI. The CDR3 sequence is CASSPRARTYEQYF. The CDR3 DNA reads TGTGCCAGCTCACCACGGGCTAGGACCTACGAGCAGTACTTC.

V and J are TRBV28 and TRBJ2-5; D is possibly TRBD2 (6 bases). CDR3 length: 13 residues. V shed 5 bases and J shed 6 bases, with 13 bases lying between them. Germline CDR1 reads MDHEN; CDR2 reads SYDVKM. The CDR3 DNA sequence: TGTGCCAGCAGTGCCCGCGGGATGAAGACCCAGTACTTC. Translation: CASSARGMKTQYF.

This chain links TRBV9 with TRBJ2-3, with a possible D match to TRBD2 (6 bases). The length of the CDR3 is 19 residues. Per the germline V gene, CDR1 is SGDLS and CDR2 is YYNGEE. V lost 4 bases, J lost 0 bases, and 24 bases lay in between. CDR3 nucleotide sequence: TGTGCCAGCAGCTCCCGACTAGGACTATACGGGAGCAGCACAGATACGCAGTATTTT. Its translation: CASSSRLGLYGSSTDTQYF.

V gene TRBV7-9 combines with J gene TRBJ2-3; D is unclear. The germline V gene has CDR1 SEHNR and CDR2 FQNEAQ (reference sequence). The CDR3 is 15 residues long. V lost 1 base to trimming and J lost 2 bases, with 10 bases between them. In DNA, the CDR3 is TGTGCCAGCAGCTTAGTGCTCCCGACCACAGATACGCAGTATTTT. The encoded protein is CASSLVLPTTDTQYF.